This TCR beta chain was captured by sequencing in a study of blood T cell repertoires in COVID-19. Study overall: From T cells, B-cell-depleted T cells, or PBMCs came the material, which was cDNA or gDNA.

The length of the CDR3 is 16 residues. CDR1 is LNHDA, CDR2 SQIVND, per germline (reference sequence). V shed 5 bases, J shed 0 bases, and the junction held 3 bases outside the gene matches. Clones were read by immunoSEQ multiplex PCR, and TCRdb kept only the in-frame ones, dropping some. In the table there are approximately 210,000 clones, around 89% of which are singletons. Material for sequencing was peripheral blood. V is TRBV19 and J is TRBJ2-7; 14 bases line up with TRBD2. The sequence derives from a human donor in a cohort sampled during active COVID-19. CDR3 nucleotide sequence: TGTGCCAGTAGTCCAGGACTAGCGGGAGGCTCCTACGAGCAGTACTTC. Encoded protein: CASSPGLAGGSYEQYF.